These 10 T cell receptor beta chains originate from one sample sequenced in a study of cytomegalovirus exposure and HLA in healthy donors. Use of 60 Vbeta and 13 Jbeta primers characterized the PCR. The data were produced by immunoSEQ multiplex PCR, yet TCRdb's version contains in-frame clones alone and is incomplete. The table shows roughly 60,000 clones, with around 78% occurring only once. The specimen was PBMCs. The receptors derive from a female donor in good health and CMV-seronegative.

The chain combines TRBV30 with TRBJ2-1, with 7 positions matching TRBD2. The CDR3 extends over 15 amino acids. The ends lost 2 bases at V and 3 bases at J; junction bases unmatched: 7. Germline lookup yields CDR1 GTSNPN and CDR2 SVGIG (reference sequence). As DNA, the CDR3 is TGTGCCTGGAGTCCAAGCGGGACCCACTACAATGAGCAGTTCTTC. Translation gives CAWSPSGTHYNEQFF.

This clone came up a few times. CDR3 region: CASSLGQDFYGYTF. The CDR3 DNA reads TGCGCCAGCAGCTTGGGCCAGGACTTCTATGGCTACACCTTC. This chain uses TRBV5-1 with TRBJ1-2; D call uncertain. The germline gives CDR1 SGHRS, CDR2 YFSETQ. V was clipped by 0 bases and J by 4 bases, with 10 bases between them. This CDR3 comprises 14 residues.

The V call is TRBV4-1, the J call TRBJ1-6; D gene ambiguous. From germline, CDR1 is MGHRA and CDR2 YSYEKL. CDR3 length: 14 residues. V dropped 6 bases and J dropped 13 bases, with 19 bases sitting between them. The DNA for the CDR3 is TGCGCCAGCAGAGAGGCAGGCCTCGGGAGGCCCCTCCACTTT. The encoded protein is CASREAGLGRPLHF.

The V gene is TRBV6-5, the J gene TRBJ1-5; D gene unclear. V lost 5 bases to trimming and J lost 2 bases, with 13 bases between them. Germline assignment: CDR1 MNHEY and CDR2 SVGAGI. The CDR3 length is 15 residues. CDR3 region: CASSPSRQGNQPQHF. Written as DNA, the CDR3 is TGTGCCAGCAGTCCCTCCCGGCAGGGCAATCAGCCCCAGCATTTT.

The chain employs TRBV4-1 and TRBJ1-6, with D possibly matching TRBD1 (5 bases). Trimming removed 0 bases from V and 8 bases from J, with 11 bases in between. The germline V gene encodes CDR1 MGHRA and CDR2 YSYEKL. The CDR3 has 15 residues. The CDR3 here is CASSQEIGAHSPLHF. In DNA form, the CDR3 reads TGCGCCAGCAGCCAAGAAATTGGGGCCCATTCACCCCTCCACTTT.

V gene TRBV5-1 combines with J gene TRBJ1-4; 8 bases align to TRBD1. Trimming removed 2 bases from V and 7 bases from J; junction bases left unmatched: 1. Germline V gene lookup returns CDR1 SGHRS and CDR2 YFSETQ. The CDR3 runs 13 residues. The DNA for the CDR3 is TGCGCCAGCAGCTTACAGGGGGTTGAAAAACTGTTTTTT. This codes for CASSLQGVEKLFF.

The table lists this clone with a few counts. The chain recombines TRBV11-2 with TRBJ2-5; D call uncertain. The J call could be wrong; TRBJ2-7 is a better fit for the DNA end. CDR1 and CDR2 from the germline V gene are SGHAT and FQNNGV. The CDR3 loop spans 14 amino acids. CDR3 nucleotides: TGTGCCAGCAGCTTTGGGTCTGACTCCTACGAGCAGTACTTC. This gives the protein CASSFGSDSYEQYF.

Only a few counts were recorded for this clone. Here the CDR3 DNA reads TGTGCCAGCAGCCAACACGCAGGAGCTTTCTTT. Translated: CASSQHAGAFF. The rearrangement uses TRBV7-9 and TRBJ1-1; D ambiguous. V lost 5 bases and J lost 10, with 11 bases in between. CDR1 SEHNR and CDR2 FQNEAQ come from the germline V gene (reference sequence). The CDR3 loop spans 11 amino acids.

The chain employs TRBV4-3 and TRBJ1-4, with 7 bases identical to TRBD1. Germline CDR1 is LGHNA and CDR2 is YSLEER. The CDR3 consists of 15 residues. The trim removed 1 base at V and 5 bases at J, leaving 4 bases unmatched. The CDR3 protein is CASSQAEDRNEKLFF. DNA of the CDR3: TGCGCCAGCAGCCAAGCTGAGGACAGGAATGAAAAACTGTTTTTT.

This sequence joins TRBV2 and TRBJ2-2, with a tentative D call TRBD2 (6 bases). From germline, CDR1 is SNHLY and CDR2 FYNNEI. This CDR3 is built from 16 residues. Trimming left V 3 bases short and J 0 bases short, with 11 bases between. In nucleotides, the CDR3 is TGTGCCAGCAGTGAGGTAGCGGCTTCGAACACCGGGGAGCTGTTTTTT. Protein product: CASSEVAASNTGELFF. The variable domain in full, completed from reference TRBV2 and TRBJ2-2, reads EPEVTQTPSHQVTQMGQEVILRCVPISNHLYFYWYRQILGQKVEFLVSFYNNEISEKSEIFDDQFSVERPDGSNFTLKIRSTKLEDSAMYFCASSEVAASNTGELFFGEGSRLTVL.